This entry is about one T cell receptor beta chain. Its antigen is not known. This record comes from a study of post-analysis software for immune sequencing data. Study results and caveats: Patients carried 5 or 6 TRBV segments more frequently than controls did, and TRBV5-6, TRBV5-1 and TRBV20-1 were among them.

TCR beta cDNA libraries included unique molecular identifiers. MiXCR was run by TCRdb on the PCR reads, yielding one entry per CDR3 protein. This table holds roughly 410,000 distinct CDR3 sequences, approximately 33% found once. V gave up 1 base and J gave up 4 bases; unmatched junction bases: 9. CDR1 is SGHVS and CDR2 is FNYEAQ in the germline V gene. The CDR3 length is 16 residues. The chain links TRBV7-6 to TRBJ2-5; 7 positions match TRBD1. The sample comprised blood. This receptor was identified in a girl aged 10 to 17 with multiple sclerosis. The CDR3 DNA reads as TGTGCCAGCAGCTTAGAGGCCCGACAGGGTCCAGAGACCCAGTACTTC. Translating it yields CASSLEARQGPETQYF.